The next 24 T cell receptor beta chains were all read from a single sample in a study of blood T cells in healthy people across ages. Alongside a J-beta primer mix, a sample-barcoded 5' primer served in a second PCR lasting about 6 to 11 cycles. Via MiXCR, TCRdb re-called the 5' RACE reads, giving one row per CDR3 protein. There are approximately 1,000,000 distinct CDR3 sequences in the sample; 40% to 50% occur only once, and approximately 20% lies in the top ten. The sequenced material came from blood. Every receptor here comes from a woman aged 60-75 years in good health.

The chain employs TRBV6-5 and TRBJ2-1; 10 nucleotides align to TRBD1. The CDR3 has 14 residues. Trimming removed 5 bases from V and 7 bases from J; junction bases left unmatched: 5. The germline V gene encodes CDR1 MNHEY and CDR2 SVGAGI. The CDR3: CASSPGQGWNEQFF. The CDR3 nucleotides read TGTGCCAGCAGTCCGGGACAGGGGTGGAATGAGCAGTTCTTC.

The chain joins TRBV27 to TRBJ1-2; D is possibly TRBD1 (6 bases). The CDR3 has 18 residues. Looked up from germline, CDR1 is MNHEY and CDR2 is SMNVEV (reference sequence). V gave up 5 bases and J gave up 7 bases, with 29 bases separating them. The CDR3 protein is CASSPYRQGPQRFVGYTF. CDR3 coding DNA: TGTGCCAGCAGTCCGTACCGCCAGGGGCCCCAACGGTTCGTTGGCTACACCTTC.

The CDR3 DNA reads as TGTGCCAGCAGCTTAGGAGGGAACGATGAGCAGTTCTTC. The encoded protein is CASSLGGNDEQFF. V and J are TRBV7-2 and TRBJ2-1; D might be TRBD2 (5 bases). The V gene lost 1 base and the J gene lost 8 bases, with 9 bases spanning the gap. The CDR3 has 13 residues. The V gene's germline CDR1 is SGHTA and CDR2 FQGNSA.

For the CDR3, the DNA is TGTGCCAGCAGACCAAGGAAGGGGGACACCTACAATGAGCAGTTCTTC. It specifies CASRPRKGDTYNEQFF. The V gene is TRBV21-1, the J gene TRBJ2-1; the table's D gene call, TRBD1, was not cross checked with the DNA. TRBV21-1 is noted as a pseudogene. This CDR3 spans 16 amino acids.

The chain employs TRBV18 and TRBJ1-5; no clear D gene. Deletions cut 2 bases from V and 7 bases from J, with 9 bases between. The germline gives CDR1 KGHSH, CDR2 LQKENI. The CDR3 extends over 13 amino acids. This chain's CDR3 is CASSPGSDQPQHF. CDR3 bases: TGTGCCAGCTCACCAGGATCCGACCAGCCCCAGCATTTT.

This chain connects TRBV5-1 to TRBJ1-5, with D unresolved. V was clipped by 0 bases and J by 2 bases, with 9 bases between them. The CDR3 sequence is 15 residues long. Germline values: CDR1 SGHRS, CDR2 YFSETQ. The CDR3 is CASSLDAGGNQPQHF. For the CDR3, the DNA is TGCGCCAGCAGCTTGGACGCAGGTGGCAATCAGCCCCAGCATTTT.

This clonotype was seen only a few times. This chain connects TRBV12-3 or TRBV12-4 to TRBJ2-4; D might be TRBD1 (6 bases). V lost 3 bases and J lost 7, with 16 bases in between. The CDR3 totals 15 residues. CDR3 loop: CASSFNSGVGNIQYF. DNA for the CDR3: TGTGCCAGCAGTTTCAACTCAGGGGTTGGGAACATTCAGTACTTC.

This chain joins TRBV4-3 and TRBJ1-2; D uncertain. This CDR3 comprises 12 residues. Trimming cost V 5 bases and J 8 bases, with 12 bases left between them. Germline V lookup: CDR1 LGHNA, CDR2 YSLEER. CDR3 sequence (DNA): TGCGCCAGCAGCTCAATAGGGTACGGCTACACCTTC. It specifies CASSSIGYGYTF.

This chain uses TRBV28 with TRBJ1-5, with D unclear. Per germline, CDR1 MDHEN and CDR2 SYDVKM. CDR3 length equals 14 residues. Trimming pared 10 bases from V and 4 bases from J, leaving 17 bases between. CDR3 nucleotide sequence: TGTGCCACCGCGGGAGACCGCTGGAATCAGCCCCAGCATTTT. Translating it yields CATAGDRWNQPQHF.

CDR3 DNA sequence: TGCAGTGCTAGACCCCTGAGGCCGGGACAGGGTAGCACAGATACGCAGTATTTT. Encoded protein: CSARPLRPGQGSTDTQYF. The rearrangement links TRBV20-1 to TRBJ2-3; TRBD1 matches 9 bases. The V gene end was trimmed by 2 bases and the J gene end by 0 bases; junction bases not matched to a gene: 12. The CDR3 sequence is 18 residues long. The germline V gene has CDR1 DFQATT and CDR2 SNEGSKA (reference sequence).

This clonotype was observed a handful of times. As DNA, the CDR3 is TGCAGCGTTGAGGCGAGGTTCTCCTACAATGAGCAGTTCTTC. Translating gives CSVEARFSYNEQFF. This chain uses TRBV29-1 with TRBJ2-1; D call uncertain. Trimming took 3 bases from V and 0 from J, leaving 9 bases between them. The CDR3 is 14 amino acids. Germline lookup yields CDR1 SQVTM and CDR2 ANQGSEA.

This chain uses TRBV12-1 with TRBJ2-1; no check of the table's D call, TRBD2, against the DNA was made. TRBV12-1 is given as a pseudogene. The CDR3 covers 18 residues. The CDR3 nucleotides read TGTGCCAGCAGCTTAGAACTAGCGGCTGACATAACCTACAATGAGCAGTTCTTC. Amino acids: CASSLELAADITYNEQFF.

This clonotype was detected many times. This sequence joins TRBV25-1 and TRBJ2-7; TRBD2 matches at 9 bases. From germline, CDR1 is MGHDK and CDR2 SYGVNS. This CDR3 is built from 16 residues. The V gene end was trimmed by 5 bases and the J gene end by 0 bases; junction bases not matched to a gene: 8. The CDR3 region is CASSRAGGPSSYEQYF. The CDR3 nucleotides are TGTGCCAGCAGTCGCGCGGGGGGGCCTAGCTCCTACGAGCAGTACTTC.

The chain links TRBV6-5 to TRBJ2-7, with D possibly matching TRBD1 (7 bases). There are 15 residues in the CDR3. Germline-derived CDR1 and CDR2 are MNHEY and SVGAGI. The V gene lost 6 bases and the J gene lost 2 bases, with 17 bases spanning the gap. DNA of the CDR3: TGTGCCAGCAGGGGGAGGAAACAGGGGACCTACGAGCAGTACTTC. This translates into CASRGRKQGTYEQYF.

This chain connects TRBV5-1 to TRBJ2-7; D tentatively reads TRBD1 or TRBD2 (6 bases each). Trimming shortened V by 7 bases and J by 3 bases, and 11 bases separated the two germline ends. CDR3 length equals 12 residues. From germline, CDR1 is SGHRS and CDR2 YFSETQ. The DNA of the CDR3 is TGCGCCAGCGGGGGGACAAGCTACGAGCAGTACTTC. Translated, it gives CASGGTSYEQYF.

In its sample, this clonotype was seen many times. The chain joins TRBV20-1 to TRBJ2-1; a weak D match, TRBD2 (6 bases). The CDR3 is made up of 15 amino acids. Between the trimmed V and J ends, which lost 0 bases and 4 bases, there was a span of 13 bases. Germline assignment: CDR1 DFQATT and CDR2 SNEGSKA (reference sequence). CDR3 sequence reads: CSARDRERAYNEQFF. The CDR3 coding sequence is TGCAGTGCTAGAGATCGGGAGCGGGCTTACAATGAGCAGTTCTTC.

The V call is TRBV11-2, the J call TRBJ1-2; tentative D call: TRBD1 (5 bases). The CDR3 covers 12 residues. The ends were cut back, 5 bases at V and 10 bases at J, with 14 bases in the middle. The germline CDR1 and CDR2 sequences are SGHAT and FQNNGV. The CDR3 region has the DNA TGTGCCAGCAGCCCACAGACAGCTTACTACACCTTC. Residues: CASSPQTAYYTF.

The chain is built from TRBV18 and TRBJ2-7; no reliable D call. Germline CDR1 KGHSH, CDR2 LQKENI. V was cut by 3 bases and J by 1 base, with 13 bases left in between. The CDR3 loop spans 15 amino acids. CDR3 sequence (DNA): TGTGCCAGCTCACCGAACCACTTTCCGTCCTACGAGCAGTACTTC. Translating gives CASSPNHFPSYEQYF.

This sequence joins TRBV5-1 and TRBJ2-7, with TRBD2 matching 7 bases. The CDR3 length is 16 residues. Trimming removed 0 bases from V and 2 bases from J; junction bases left unmatched: 8. The germline V gene encodes CDR1 SGHRS and CDR2 YFSETQ. The CDR3 loop is CASSLVSAGEAYEQYF. In nucleotides, the CDR3 is TGCGCCAGCAGCTTGGTTTCCGCGGGAGAAGCCTACGAGCAGTACTTC.

The chain has TRBV20-1 and TRBJ2-7; 8 bases fit TRBD2. The CDR3 sequence is 14 residues long. Losses at the gene ends were 5 bases for V and 2 bases for J; bases not matched to a gene: 8. Germline-derived CDR1 and CDR2 are DFQATT and SNEGSKA (reference sequence). CDR3 sequence: CSAYLSGRAYEQYF. CDR3 nucleotide sequence: TGCAGTGCTTATCTAAGCGGGAGAGCCTACGAGCAGTACTTC.

V and J are TRBV9 and TRBJ2-1; D is perhaps TRBD1 (5 bases). Trimming stripped 2 bases from V and 5 bases from J, with 5 bases between. The CDR3 contains 12 residues. Germline V gene data show CDR1 as SGDLS and CDR2 as YYNGEE. The CDR3 sequence is CASSVTDNEQFF. As DNA, the CDR3 is TGTGCCAGCAGCGTGACAGACAATGAGCAGTTCTTC. The full variable domain, rest sourced from reference TRBV9 and TRBJ2-1, is DSGVTQTPKHLITATGQRVTLRCSPRSGDLSVYWYQQSLDQGLQFLIQYYNGEERAKGNILERFSAQQFPDLHSELNLSSLELGDSALYFCASSVTDNEQFFGPGTRLTVL.

This clonotype was observed a few times. The chain couples TRBV9 to TRBJ2-1; 7 bases match TRBD1. The CDR3 runs to 16 residues. The V gene's germline CDR1 is SGDLS and CDR2 YYNGEE. Trimming cost V 4 bases and J 0 bases; bases outside gene matches: 7. In DNA, the CDR3 is TGTGCCAGCAGCAGCCGACAGGGTTTCTCCTACAATGAGCAGTTCTTC. Its protein product is CASSSRQGFSYNEQFF.

The chain carries TRBV12-3 or TRBV12-4 and TRBJ2-3, with D unresolved. The CDR3 length is 14 residues. V lost 0 bases, J lost 2 bases, and 6 bases lay in between. The CDR3 DNA reads as TGTGCCAGCAGTTTAGCAGAAAACACAGATACGCAGTATTTT. Its translation is CASSLAENTDTQYF.

The chain joins TRBV2 to TRBJ2-4; the D gene could be TRBD1 or TRBD2 (6 bases each). Near its end, the DNA agrees better with TRBJ2-7, so the J call may be wrong. Per the germline V gene, CDR1 is SNHLY and CDR2 is FYNNEI. The CDR3 has 13 amino acids. CDR3 coding DNA: TGTGCCAGTGCGGAGGAGGGGGTGTACGAGCAGTACTTC. As protein: CASAEEGVYEQYF.